This TCR beta chain was captured by sequencing in a study of STAT5B mutations in CD4+ large granular lymphocyte leukemia. The V and J ends lost 6 bases and 1 base respectively, with 10 bases between them. Per germline, CDR1 SGHRS and CDR2 YFSETQ. This CDR3 region has 14 residues. Libraries were prepared by immunoSEQ multiplex PCR; TCRdb keeps only in-frame clonotypes and omits some of them. The sample lists some 40,000 clones, 65% to 90% occurring once. The receptor comes from a human donor in good health. The rearrangement uses TRBV5-1 and TRBJ1-4; D gene unclear. Source material: CD4+ T cells from blood buffy coats. In nucleotides, the CDR3 is TGCGCCAGCACCCCCACCGGAACTAATGAAAAACTGTTTTTT. Protein sequence: CASTPTGTNEKLFF. The full variable domain, its missing parts supplied by reference TRBV5-1 and TRBJ1-4, is KAGVTQTPRYLIKTRGQQVTLSCSPISGHRSVSWYQQTPGQGLQFLFEYFSETQRNKGNFPGRFSGRQFSNSRSEMNVSTLELGDSALYLCASTPTGTNEKLFFGSGTQLSVL.